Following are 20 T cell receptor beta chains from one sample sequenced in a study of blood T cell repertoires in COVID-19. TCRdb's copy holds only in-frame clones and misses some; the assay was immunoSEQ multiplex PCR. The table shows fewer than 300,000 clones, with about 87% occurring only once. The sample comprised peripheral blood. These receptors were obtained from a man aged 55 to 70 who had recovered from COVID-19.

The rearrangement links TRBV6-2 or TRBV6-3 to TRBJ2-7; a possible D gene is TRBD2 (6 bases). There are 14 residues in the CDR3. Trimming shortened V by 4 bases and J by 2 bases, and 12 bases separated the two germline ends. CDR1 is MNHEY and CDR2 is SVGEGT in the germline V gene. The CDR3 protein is CASSFAGPAYEQYF. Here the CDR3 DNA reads TGTGCCAGCAGTTTCGCGGGGCCCGCCTACGAGCAGTACTTC.

Written as DNA, the CDR3 is TGTGCCAGCAGCTTTCAGAATTCACCCCTCCACTTT. This gives the protein CASSFQNSPLHF. The chain joins TRBV7-9 to TRBJ1-6; D not resolved. V was shortened by 3 bases and J by 7 bases, with 4 bases between the two germline ends. The CDR3 contains 12 residues. Looked up from germline, CDR1 is SEHNR and CDR2 is FQNEAQ (reference sequence).

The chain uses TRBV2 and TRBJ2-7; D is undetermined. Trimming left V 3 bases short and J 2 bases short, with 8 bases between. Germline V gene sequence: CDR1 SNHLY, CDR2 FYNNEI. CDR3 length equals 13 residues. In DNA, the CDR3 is TGTGCCAGCAGTGAGAGGATCACCTACGAGCAGTACTTC. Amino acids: CASSERITYEQYF.

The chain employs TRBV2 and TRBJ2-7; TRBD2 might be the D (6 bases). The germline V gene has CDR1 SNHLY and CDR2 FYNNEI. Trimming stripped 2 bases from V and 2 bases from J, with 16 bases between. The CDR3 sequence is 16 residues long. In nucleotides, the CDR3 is TGTGCCAGCAGTGAAAATGCTCGGGACTCAACCTACGAGCAGTACTTC. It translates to CASSENARDSTYEQYF.

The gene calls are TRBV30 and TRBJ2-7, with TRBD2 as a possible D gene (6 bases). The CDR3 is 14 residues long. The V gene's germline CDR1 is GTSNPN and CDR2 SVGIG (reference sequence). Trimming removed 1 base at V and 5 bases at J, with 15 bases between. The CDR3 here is CAWSGRAPGNEQYF. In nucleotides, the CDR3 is TGTGCCTGGAGTGGGAGGGCCCCGGGGAACGAGCAGTACTTC.

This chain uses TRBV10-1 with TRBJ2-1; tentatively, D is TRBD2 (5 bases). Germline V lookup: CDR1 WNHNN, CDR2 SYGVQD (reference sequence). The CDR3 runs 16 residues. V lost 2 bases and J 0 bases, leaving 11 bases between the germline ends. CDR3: CASSEAGTSSYNEQFF. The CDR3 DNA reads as TGCGCCAGCAGTGAGGCGGGCACCAGCTCCTACAATGAGCAGTTCTTC.

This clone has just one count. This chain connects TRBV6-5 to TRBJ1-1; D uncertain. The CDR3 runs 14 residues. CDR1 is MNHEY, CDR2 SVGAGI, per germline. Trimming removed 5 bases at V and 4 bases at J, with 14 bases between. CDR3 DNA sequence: TGTGCCAGCAGTCCACCCATTGAGGGCACTGAAGCTTTCTTT. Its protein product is CASSPPIEGTEAFF.

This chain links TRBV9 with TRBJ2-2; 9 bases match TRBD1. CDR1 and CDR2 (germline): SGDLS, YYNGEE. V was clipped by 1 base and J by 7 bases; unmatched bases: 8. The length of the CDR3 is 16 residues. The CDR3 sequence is CASSVSSQGAVGELFF. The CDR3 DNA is TGTGCCAGCAGCGTATCTTCACAGGGGGCGGTCGGGGAGCTGTTTTTT.

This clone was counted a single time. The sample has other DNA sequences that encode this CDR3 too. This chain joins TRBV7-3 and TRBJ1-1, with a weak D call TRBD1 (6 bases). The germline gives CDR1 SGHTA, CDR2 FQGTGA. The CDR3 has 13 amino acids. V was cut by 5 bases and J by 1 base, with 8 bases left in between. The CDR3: CASSTQGNTEAFF. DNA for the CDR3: TGTGCCAGCAGCACACAGGGGAACACTGAAGCTTTCTTT.

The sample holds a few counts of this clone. CDR3 sequence reads: CASRPRGTVYNEQFF. DNA for the CDR3: TGTGCCAGCAGACCCCGGGGAACGGTCTACAATGAGCAGTTCTTC. The V gene is TRBV6-5, the J gene TRBJ2-1, with D possibly being TRBD2 (5 bases). CDR3 length: 15 residues. Trimming took off 6 bases at V and 3 bases at J, with 15 bases between the two ends. CDR1 is MNHEY, CDR2 SVGAGI, per germline.

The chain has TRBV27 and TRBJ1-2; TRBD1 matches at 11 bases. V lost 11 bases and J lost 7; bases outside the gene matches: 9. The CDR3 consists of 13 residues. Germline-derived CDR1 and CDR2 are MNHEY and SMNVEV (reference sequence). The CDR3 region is CACRGTGGSGYTF. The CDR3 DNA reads TGTGCCTGCCGAGGGACAGGGGGGTCTGGCTACACCTTC.

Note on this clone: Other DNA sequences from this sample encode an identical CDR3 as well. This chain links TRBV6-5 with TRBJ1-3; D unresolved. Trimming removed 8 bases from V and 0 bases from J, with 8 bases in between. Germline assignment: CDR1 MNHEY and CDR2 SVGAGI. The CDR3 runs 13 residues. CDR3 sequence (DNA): TGTGCCAGCCGTAGCAGCTCTGGAAACACCATATATTTT. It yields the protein CASRSSSGNTIYF.

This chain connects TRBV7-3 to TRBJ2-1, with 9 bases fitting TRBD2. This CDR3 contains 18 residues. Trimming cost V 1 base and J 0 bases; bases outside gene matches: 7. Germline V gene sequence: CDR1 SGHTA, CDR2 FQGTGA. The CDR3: CASSLIGLAGSSYNEQFF. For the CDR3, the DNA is TGTGCCAGCAGCTTAATTGGGCTAGCGGGGAGCTCCTACAATGAGCAGTTCTTC.

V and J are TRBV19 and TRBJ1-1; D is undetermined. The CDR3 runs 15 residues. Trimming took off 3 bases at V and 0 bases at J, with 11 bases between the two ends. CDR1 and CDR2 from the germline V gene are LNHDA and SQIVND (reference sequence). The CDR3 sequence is CASSIGMGMNTEAFF. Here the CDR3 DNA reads TGTGCCAGTAGTATCGGGATGGGGATGAACACTGAAGCTTTCTTT.

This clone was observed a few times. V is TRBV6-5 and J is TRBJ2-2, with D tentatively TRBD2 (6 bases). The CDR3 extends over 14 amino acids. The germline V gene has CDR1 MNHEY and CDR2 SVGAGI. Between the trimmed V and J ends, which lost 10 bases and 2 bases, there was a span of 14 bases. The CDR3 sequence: CAISGVLNTGELFF. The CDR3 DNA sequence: TGTGCCATCTCGGGGGTACTCAACACCGGGGAGCTGTTTTTT.

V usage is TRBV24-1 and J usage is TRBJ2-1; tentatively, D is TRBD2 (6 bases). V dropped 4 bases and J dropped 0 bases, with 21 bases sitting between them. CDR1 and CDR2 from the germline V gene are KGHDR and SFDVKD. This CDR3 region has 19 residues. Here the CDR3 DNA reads TGTGCCACCAGTGACACCGGGACTTCTACTCGCAGCTCCTACAATGAGCAGTTCTTC. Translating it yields CATSDTGTSTRSSYNEQFF.

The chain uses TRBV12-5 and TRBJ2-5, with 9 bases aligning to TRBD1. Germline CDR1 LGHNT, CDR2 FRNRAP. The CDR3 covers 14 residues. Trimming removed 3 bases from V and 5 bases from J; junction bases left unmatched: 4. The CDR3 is CASGLGTGYETQYF. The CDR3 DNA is TGTGCTAGTGGTTTAGGGACAGGGTATGAGACCCAGTACTTC.

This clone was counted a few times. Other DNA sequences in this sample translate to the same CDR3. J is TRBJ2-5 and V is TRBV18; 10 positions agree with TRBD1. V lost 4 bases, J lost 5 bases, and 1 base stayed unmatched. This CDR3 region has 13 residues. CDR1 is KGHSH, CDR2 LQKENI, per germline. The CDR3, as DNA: TGTGCCAGCTCACTGGGACAGGGGGAGACCCAGTACTTC. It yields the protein CASSLGQGETQYF. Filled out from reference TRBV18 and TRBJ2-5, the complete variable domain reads NAGVMQNPRHLVRRRGQEARLRCSPMKGHSHVYWYRQLPEEGLKFMVYLQKENIIDESGMPKERFSAEFPKEGPSILRIQQVVRGDSAAYFCASSLGQGETQYFGPGTRLLVL.

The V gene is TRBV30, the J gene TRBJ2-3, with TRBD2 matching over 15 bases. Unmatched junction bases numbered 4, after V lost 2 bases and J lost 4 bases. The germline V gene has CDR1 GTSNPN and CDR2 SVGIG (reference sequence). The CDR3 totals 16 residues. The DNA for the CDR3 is TGTGCCTGGAGTTGGACTAGCGGGGGGGCCCCAGATACGCAGTATTTT. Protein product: CAWSWTSGGAPDTQYF.

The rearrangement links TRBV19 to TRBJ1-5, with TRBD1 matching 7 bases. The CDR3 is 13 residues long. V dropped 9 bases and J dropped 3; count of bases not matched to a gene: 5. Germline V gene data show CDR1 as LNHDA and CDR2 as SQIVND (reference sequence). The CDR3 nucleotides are TGTGCCAGCCTTGGGACAGTCAATCAGCCCCAGCATTTT. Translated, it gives CASLGTVNQPQHF.